The 25 T cell receptor beta chains presented below share a single source sample, sequenced in a study of blood T cell repertoires in COVID-19. Libraries were prepared by immunoSEQ multiplex PCR; TCRdb keeps only in-frame clonotypes and omits some of them. This table holds over 95,000 clones, about four fifths found once. Sequences were obtained from peripheral blood. The receptor source for this set is a woman aged 80 or over with active or convalescent COVID-19.

V gene TRBV5-4 combines with J gene TRBJ2-1; 8 bases map to TRBD2. The CDR3 is 15 residues long. V shed 4 bases, J shed 6 bases, and the junction held 9 bases outside the gene matches. The germline gives CDR1 SGHNT, CDR2 YYREEE (reference sequence). As DNA, the CDR3 is TGTGCCAGCAGCGGTCTAGCGGGTCCGGGCAATGAGCAGTTCTTC. Translation gives CASSGLAGPGNEQFF.

To note about this clone: A junction boundary mismatches the germline segment, possibly from a read error. The chain has TRBV5-1 and TRBJ1-1, with D tentatively TRBD1 (6 bases). The germline V gene has CDR1 SGHRS and CDR2 YFSETQ. This CDR3 region has 18 residues. The CDR3 DNA reads TGTGCCAGCAGCTTGTATGCCAGGGGCTCCTTGATGAACACTGAAGCTTTCTTT. It yields the protein CASSLYARGSLMNTEAFF.

The chain joins TRBV4-1 to TRBJ1-6; a possible D gene is TRBD1 (5 bases). This CDR3 spans 16 amino acids. V was pared by 0 bases and J by 3 bases, with 9 bases between. The germline CDR1 and CDR2 sequences are MGHRA and YSYEKL. DNA for the CDR3: TGCGCCAGCAGCCAAGACCGACAGCTCTATAATTCACCCCTCCACTTT. It translates to CASSQDRQLYNSPLHF.

This sequence joins TRBV11-2 and TRBJ1-1; tentatively, D is TRBD1 (5 bases). This CDR3 contains 15 residues. Trimming left V 5 bases short and J 8 bases short, with 21 bases between. Germline V gene sequence: CDR1 SGHAT, CDR2 FQNNGV. The chain's CDR3 is CASSLYIRVGSEAFF. For the CDR3, the DNA is TGTGCCAGCAGCCTTTACATCAGGGTTGGAAGCGAAGCTTTCTTT.

The J gene is TRBJ2-7, the V gene TRBV5-8; no clear D gene. The V gene's germline CDR1 is SGHTS and CDR2 YDEGEE. The CDR3 is 10 residues long. The V gene lost 5 bases and the J gene lost 12 bases, with 12 bases spanning the gap. DNA of the CDR3: TGTGCCAGCAGTAAAAATTTGAGGTACTTC. Its protein is CASSKNLRYF. Based on the CDR3 plus reference TRBV5-8 and TRBJ2-7, the full variable domain is EAGVTQSPTHLIKTRGQQATLRCSPISGHTSVYWYQQALGLGLQFLLWYDEGEERNRGNFPPRFSGRQFPNYSSELNVNALELEDSALYLCASSKNLRYFGPGTRLTVT.

The chain uses TRBV5-4 and TRBJ2-7; tentative D call: TRBD1 (6 bases). The V gene lost 3 bases and the J gene lost 6 bases, with 16 bases spanning the gap. Germline V gives CDR1 SGHNT, CDR2 YYREEE (reference sequence). This CDR3 is built from 14 residues. The CDR3 sequence: CASSSAGTPFEQYF. In nucleotides, the CDR3 is TGTGCCAGCAGCTCGGCCGGGACACCGTTCGAGCAGTACTTC. Complete variable domain (other parts from reference TRBV5-4 and TRBJ2-7): ETGVTQSPTHLIKTRGQQVTLRCSSQSGHNTVSWYQQALGQGPQFIFQYYREEENGRGNFPPRFSGLQFPNYSSELNVNALELDDSALYLCASSSAGTPFEQYFGPGTRLTVT.

The chain links TRBV29-1 to TRBJ2-1; D might be TRBD2 (5 bases). Germline V gene sequence: CDR1 SQVTM, CDR2 ANQGSEA. The CDR3 extends over 12 amino acids. V lost 6 bases and J 12 bases, leaving 18 bases between the germline ends. Here the CDR3 DNA reads TGCAGCGTCAATGATGGGTCGGGGAGGCAGTTCTTC. Amino acids: CSVNDGSGRQFF.

Only a few counts were recorded for this clone. The V gene is TRBV27, the J gene TRBJ1-6; TRBD1 matches 9 bases. CDR1 and CDR2 from the germline V gene are MNHEY and SMNVEV (reference sequence). Losses at the gene ends were 5 bases for V and 9 bases for J; bases not matched to a gene: 17. The length of the CDR3 is 18 residues. The CDR3 spells CASSTTSGTGISSSPLHF. The DNA for the CDR3 is TGTGCCAGCAGTACAACCTCCGGGACAGGGATTTCTAGTTCACCCCTCCACTTT.

The genes are TRBV5-6 and TRBJ2-1; tentatively, D is TRBD2 (6 bases). Germline lookup yields CDR1 SGHDT and CDR2 YYEEEE. The CDR3 runs 13 residues. Trimming cost V 0 bases and J 7 bases, with 8 bases left between them. CDR3 protein: CASSLDRGNEQFF. The CDR3 DNA follows: TGTGCCAGCAGCTTGGACCGGGGGAATGAGCAGTTCTTC.

The chain uses TRBV6-5 and TRBJ2-5; TRBD2 is a possible D gene (5 bases). CDR1 MNHEY and CDR2 SVGAGI come from the germline V gene. V was shortened by 6 bases and J by 2 bases, with 7 bases between the two germline ends. The CDR3 covers 12 residues. For the CDR3, the DNA is TGTGCCAGCAGAGCGGTACAAGAGACCCAGTACTTC. Protein product: CASRAVQETQYF.

This chain joins TRBV7-2 and TRBJ2-7; 8 bases are shared with TRBD1. Germline V gives CDR1 SGHTA, CDR2 FQGNSA. The CDR3 is 15 amino acids. After removal of 2 bases from V and 2 bases from J, the junction contained 5 bases not matched to a gene. This CDR3 is CASSLRSGGPYEQYF. CDR3 sequence (DNA): TGTGCCAGCAGCTTAAGATCAGGGGGCCCCTACGAGCAGTACTTC.

The chain joins TRBV4-3 to TRBJ1-1; D is perhaps TRBD1 (6 bases). The V gene lost 1 base and the J gene lost 1 base, with 16 bases spanning the gap. Germline loops: CDR1 LGHNA, CDR2 YSLEER. This CDR3 is built from 17 residues. The DNA for the CDR3 is TGCGCCAGCAGCCAAGGGACGACAGGAGTGGGGAACACTGAAGCTTTCTTT. Translating it yields CASSQGTTGVGNTEAFF.

This clone has a handful of counts. The chain couples TRBV19 to TRBJ1-2, with unresolved D. Per germline, CDR1 LNHDA and CDR2 SQIVND (reference sequence). The ends were cut back, 5 bases at V and 3 bases at J, with 10 bases in the middle. There are 13 residues in the CDR3. Written as DNA, the CDR3 is TGTGCCAGTAGTTTCCTCTCAGACTATGGCTACACCTTC. Translated: CASSFLSDYGYTF.

The J gene is TRBJ2-7, the V gene TRBV4-2, with TRBD2 matching over 8 bases. There are 14 residues in the CDR3. Germline-derived CDR1 and CDR2 are LGHNA and YNFKEQ. The V segment lost 3 bases and the J segment 5 bases; nucleotides outside the gene matches: 6. This chain's CDR3 is CASSQGGAGDEQYF. In DNA, the CDR3 is TGTGCCAGCAGCCAGGGAGGAGCGGGAGACGAGCAGTACTTC.

This sequence joins TRBV25-1 and TRBJ2-3, with D possibly TRBD1 on 6 matching bases. CDR3 size: 16 residues. Germline CDR1 and CDR2: MGHDK and SYGVNS. V was cut by 3 bases and J by 3 bases, with 16 bases left in between. CDR3 in amino acids: CASSDEGGRSTDTQYF. The DNA for the CDR3 is TGTGCCAGCAGTGACGAAGGGGGAAGGAGTACAGATACGCAGTATTTT.

The genes are TRBV2 and TRBJ2-1; 10 nucleotides align to TRBD2. This CDR3 region has 17 residues. Per germline, CDR1 SNHLY and CDR2 FYNNEI. The V segment lost 6 bases and the J segment 1 base; nucleotides outside the gene matches: 9. CDR3 sequence: CASRGLAAANSYNEQFF. For the CDR3, the DNA is TGTGCCAGCAGAGGACTAGCGGCAGCCAATTCCTACAATGAGCAGTTCTTC.

The chain carries TRBV2 and TRBJ2-1; the match to TRBD2 covers 7 bases. Losses at the gene ends were 8 bases for V and 5 bases for J; bases not matched to a gene: 12. Germline V gives CDR1 SNHLY, CDR2 FYNNEI. The CDR3 is 15 amino acids. The CDR3 is CASRPALAVHNEQFF. Written as DNA, the CDR3 is TGTGCCAGCCGACCCGCCCTAGCGGTACACAATGAGCAGTTCTTC.

The gene calls are TRBV6-1 and TRBJ2-7; 8 bases are shared with TRBD2. V dropped 1 base and J dropped 2; count of bases not matched to a gene: 1. This CDR3 comprises 14 residues. Germline CDR1 reads MNHNS; CDR2 reads SASEGT. CDR3 in amino acids: CASSEVGLAYEQYF. The CDR3 region has the DNA TGTGCCAGCAGTGAAGTGGGACTAGCCTACGAGCAGTACTTC.

The V call is TRBV18, the J call TRBJ1-5; no firm D call. V lost 3 bases and J 4 bases, leaving 10 bases between the germline ends. Germline V CDR1 and CDR2: KGHSH, LQKENI. The CDR3 consists of 14 residues. CDR3 in DNA: TGTGCCAGCTCACCGGACGGAGGGAATCAGCCCCAGCATTTT. This encodes CASSPDGGNQPQHF.

The chain combines TRBV19 with TRBJ2-7, with 7 bases matching TRBD1. V dropped 5 bases and J dropped 4; count of bases not matched to a gene: 8. The CDR3 consists of 14 residues. Germline V gene lookup returns CDR1 LNHDA and CDR2 SQIVND (reference sequence). CDR3 nucleotides: TGTGCCAGTAGTCCCAAGGGACAGTTGTACGAGCAGTACTTC. As protein: CASSPKGQLYEQYF.

The sample holds a few counts of this clone. This chain connects TRBV11-1 to TRBJ2-1; TRBD2 matches 12 bases. The CDR3 runs 14 residues. CDR1 and CDR2 from the germline V gene are SGHAT and FQDESV (reference sequence). V shed 3 bases and J 7 bases; nucleotides not matched to a gene: 1. CDR3 coding DNA: TGTGCCAGCAGCTTCGGGACTAGCGGGAATGAGCAGTTCTTC. Amino acids: CASSFGTSGNEQFF.

The genes are TRBV18 and TRBJ2-2, with 11 bases matching TRBD1. CDR1 and CDR2 from the germline V gene are KGHSH and LQKENI. The CDR3 is 16 residues long. The trim removed 2 bases at V and 4 bases at J, leaving 3 bases unmatched. The DNA for the CDR3 is TGTGCCAGCTCACCAGGACAGGGGGCGAGCACCGGGGAGCTGTTTTTT. Residues: CASSPGQGASTGELFF.

A remark on this clone: Relative to the germline gene, one junction end is altered; a read error may explain this. The CDR3 sequence is CASSWGQGAGEQFF. CDR3 nucleotides: TGTGCCAGCAGCTGGGGGCAGGGGGCCGGTGAGCAGTTCTTC. The rearrangement links TRBV5-1 to TRBJ2-1, with TRBD1 matching 8 bases. The CDR3 covers 14 residues. Germline-derived CDR1 and CDR2 are SGHRS and YFSETQ.

The chain has TRBV19 and TRBJ2-1, with TRBD2 identical over 8 bases. The CDR3 runs to 16 residues. V lost 4 bases, J lost 7 bases, and 12 bases stayed unmatched. Germline loops: CDR1 LNHDA, CDR2 SQIVND (reference sequence). The CDR3 loop is CASSRSGTRQLNEQFF. CDR3 DNA sequence: TGTGCCAGTAGTAGATCCGGGACTAGACAATTGAATGAGCAGTTCTTC.

This clone appeared once. The V and J genes are TRBV6-2 or TRBV6-3 and TRBJ2-7; maybe TRBD1 (5 bases). CDR3 size: 16 residues. Germline-derived CDR1 and CDR2 are MNHEY and SVGEGT. V lost 2 bases, J lost 4 bases, and 18 bases lay in between. CDR3 in amino acids: CASSYRPRVGPYEQYF. The CDR3 DNA reads as TGTGCCAGCAGTTACCGCCCCAGGGTAGGCCCTTACGAGCAGTACTTC.